This passage covers 8 T cell receptor beta chains from one sample sequenced in a study of blood T cell repertoires in COVID-19. Assay: immunoSEQ multiplex PCR; the TCRdb copy retains only in-frame clones and omits some. The sample holds around 70,000 clones; 80% are singletons and the top ten take around a sixth. The sample comprised peripheral blood. These receptors originate from a man aged 65-85 years who had recovered from COVID-19.

The chain carries TRBV9 and TRBJ2-2; TRBD2 matches 9 bases. This CDR3 spans 16 amino acids. V lost 0 bases, J lost 7 bases, and 7 bases stayed unmatched. Germline V gene data show CDR1 as SGDLS and CDR2 as YYNGEE. CDR3 sequence reads: CASSVGVSGSLGELFF. The CDR3 nucleotides are TGTGCCAGCAGCGTAGGGGTTAGCGGGAGCCTCGGGGAGCTGTTTTTT. The full variable domain, with the rest looked up from reference TRBV9 and TRBJ2-2, is DSGVTQTPKHLITATGQRVTLRCSPRSGDLSVYWYQQSLDQGLQFLIQYYNGEERAKGNILERFSAQQFPDLHSELNLSSLELGDSALYFCASSVGVSGSLGELFFGEGSRLTVL.

The chain couples TRBV5-1 to TRBJ2-3; 8 bases agree with TRBD1. The CDR3 is 13 amino acids. V trimming: 4 bases; J trimming: 6 bases; junction bases outside the gene matches: 4. The V gene's germline CDR1 is SGHRS and CDR2 YFSETQ. In DNA, the CDR3 is TGCGCCAGCAGCGCGGGACAGGAGGATACGCAGTATTTT. The encoded protein is CASSAGQEDTQYF.

J is TRBJ1-1 and V is TRBV18, with D possibly being TRBD1 (5 bases). Germline V gene data show CDR1 as KGHSH and CDR2 as LQKENI. This CDR3 is built from 14 residues. Trimming took off 3 bases at V and 6 bases at J, with 14 bases between the two ends. This CDR3 is CASSPGGVPSEAFF. For the CDR3, the DNA is TGTGCCAGCTCACCGGGGGGAGTCCCCTCTGAAGCTTTCTTT.

There are a few counts of this clone. V is TRBV6-1 and J is TRBJ2-7; no clear D gene. V was cut by 0 bases and J by 3 bases, with 12 bases left in between. The germline CDR1 and CDR2 sequences are MNHNS and SASEGT. This CDR3 contains 15 residues. CDR3 amino acids: CASSEASSGVYEQYF. The CDR3 DNA follows: TGTGCCAGCAGTGAAGCGTCGTCGGGTGTCTACGAGCAGTACTTC.

The chain carries TRBV24-1 and TRBJ2-7; 11 nucleotides line up with TRBD1. Trimming took 3 bases from V and 3 from J; bases not matched to a gene: 3. Germline values: CDR1 KGHDR, CDR2 SFDVKD. There are 15 residues in the CDR3. The CDR3 sequence is CATSDPGTGGYEQYF. CDR3 DNA sequence: TGTGCCACCAGTGATCCCGGGACAGGGGGCTACGAGCAGTACTTC.

V usage is TRBV5-1 and J usage is TRBJ2-3, with a possible D match to TRBD1 (6 bases). The CDR3 runs to 15 residues. Trimming pared 1 base from V and 0 bases from J, leaving 9 bases between. Germline lookup yields CDR1 SGHRS and CDR2 YFSETQ. CDR3 sequence reads: CASSLQDRSTDTQYF. The CDR3 DNA follows: TGCGCCAGCAGCTTGCAGGACAGAAGCACAGATACGCAGTATTTT.

The chain employs TRBV28 and TRBJ1-1; 7 nucleotides agree with TRBD1. The CDR3 loop spans 18 amino acids. Germline values: CDR1 MDHEN, CDR2 SYDVKM. The V gene end was trimmed by 5 bases and the J gene end by 0 bases; junction bases not matched to a gene: 15. This CDR3 reads CASSLGGAGTGVNTEAFF. CDR3 in DNA: TGTGCCAGCAGTCTCGGGGGAGCCGGCACAGGGGTGAACACTGAAGCTTTCTTT.

This chain connects TRBV6-2 or TRBV6-3 to TRBJ2-1; 7 bases map to TRBD2. This CDR3 comprises 17 residues. The germline CDR1 and CDR2 sequences are MNHEY and SVGEGT. After removal of 4 bases from V and 3 bases from J, the junction contained 12 bases not matched to a gene. CDR3 sequence reads: CASSSTKAGNLYNEQFF. CDR3 coding DNA: TGTGCCAGCAGTTCCACTAAAGCGGGAAACCTCTACAATGAGCAGTTCTTC.